This T cell receptor beta chain was identified in a study of identical twins (dated by TCRdb to 2016 to 2017). About the full investigation: The study deep-sequenced TCR alpha and beta repertoires from monozygotic twins, unrelated adults of various ages and cord blood to test whether fetal clonotypes persist. To rule out contamination, the twin experiments were replicated at different times with different library preparation protocols.

Concerning this clonotype: Its antigen is unknown. Base quality data are lacking; no much larger clone is found one base away.

Library creation used 5' RACE. Sequencing instrument: Illumina HiSeq 2000. Template switching introduced a universal primer binding site; the final cDNA contained a unique molecular identifier, enabling accurate counting of TCR cDNA molecules. Specific primers in the conserved constant-segment region were used to synthesize first-strand cDNA for TCR alpha and beta chains. To control for contamination, each cDNA library was double barcoded with a SMART-Mk sample barcode plus Illumina barcodes. TruSeq adapter sequences and Illumina sample barcodes were added in two successive PCR steps. The Illumina HiSeq platform was used with custom primers to sequence TCR alpha and beta cDNA libraries. In the paper's pipeline: Unique molecular identifiers were extracted from raw reads with MiGEC, and CDR3 positions were determined with MiXCR. For each individual, recombination models were inferred using an EM algorithm with the repgenHMM and IGoR tools. The analysis of shared clonotypes was done with the tcR package in R, with sharing normalized by the product of cloneset sizes. To study raw recombination without the effects of thymic and clonal selection, out-of-frame nonproductive sequences were analyzed. TCRdb cleaned the public reads at Q25 with fastp, built clones with MiXCR and kept in-frame beta chains. Rows with one shared CDR3 protein collapse into an entry with the most common genes and DNA. The authors' filters were not applied to this entry. The sample table records 1.5 million or so distinct CDR3 sequences; around 29% of these occur just once. Of the sample, roughly 0.3% is held by the ten largest clones.

Only healthy Caucasian donors were included. Reading from cysteine to phenylalanine, the CDR3 counts 15 amino acids. Just the 45-base CDR3 DNA is kept, in frame starting at base 1. V has 2 bases trimmed and J has 7 bases trimmed; junction bases matching no gene number 9. Beyond this particular receptor, the publication reports: Because the same donors could not be followed over many years, conclusions were based on cross-sectional statistical analysis. Zero-insertion analyses could be partly confounded by invariant T cells such as MAIT and iNKT, though diverse VJ usage argued against such confounding for most clonotypes. In monozygotic twins, recombination models systematically underestimated out-of-frame TCR alpha sharing, but the models matched the sharing seen between unrelated individuals. Abundant cord blood beta clonotypes carried fewer insertions; young adult naive repertoires showed a weaker similar trend, while memory repertoires showed none. In beta out-of-frame sequences, excess twin sharing was weaker, because having fewer shared sequences lowered the signal-to-noise ratio. Out-of-frame TCR alpha sequences shared between twins showed an excess of low generation-probability sequences compared with coincidental sharing between unrelated individuals.

This TCR was sampled from a newborn girl in good health. The rearranged chain carries TRBV5-7 and TRBJ1-5, with 7 bases aligning to TRBD1. TRBV5-7 is annotated as an ORF whose role is uncertain. Sequenced input: cord blood. The DNA reads TGTGCCAGCAGCTTTCGTAGGGGGCATCGGCAGCCCCAGCATTTT. It codes for CASSFRRGHRQPQHF.